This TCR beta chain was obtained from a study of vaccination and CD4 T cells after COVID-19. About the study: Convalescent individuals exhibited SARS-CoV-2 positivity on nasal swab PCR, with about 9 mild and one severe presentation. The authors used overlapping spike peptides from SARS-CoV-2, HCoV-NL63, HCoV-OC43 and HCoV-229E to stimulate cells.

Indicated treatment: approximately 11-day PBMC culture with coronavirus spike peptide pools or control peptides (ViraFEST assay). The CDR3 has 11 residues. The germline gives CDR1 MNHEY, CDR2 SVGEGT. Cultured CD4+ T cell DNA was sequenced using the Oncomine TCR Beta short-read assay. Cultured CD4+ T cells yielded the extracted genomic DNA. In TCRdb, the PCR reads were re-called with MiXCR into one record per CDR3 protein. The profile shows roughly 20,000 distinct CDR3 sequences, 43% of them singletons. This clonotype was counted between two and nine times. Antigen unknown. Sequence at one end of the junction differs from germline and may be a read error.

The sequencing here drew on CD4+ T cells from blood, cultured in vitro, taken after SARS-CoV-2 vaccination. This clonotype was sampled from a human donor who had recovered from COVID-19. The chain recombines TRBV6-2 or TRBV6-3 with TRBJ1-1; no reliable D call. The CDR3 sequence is CASSDKASLTF. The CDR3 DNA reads TGTGCCAGCAGCGACAAGGCCAGCCTAACCTTT.